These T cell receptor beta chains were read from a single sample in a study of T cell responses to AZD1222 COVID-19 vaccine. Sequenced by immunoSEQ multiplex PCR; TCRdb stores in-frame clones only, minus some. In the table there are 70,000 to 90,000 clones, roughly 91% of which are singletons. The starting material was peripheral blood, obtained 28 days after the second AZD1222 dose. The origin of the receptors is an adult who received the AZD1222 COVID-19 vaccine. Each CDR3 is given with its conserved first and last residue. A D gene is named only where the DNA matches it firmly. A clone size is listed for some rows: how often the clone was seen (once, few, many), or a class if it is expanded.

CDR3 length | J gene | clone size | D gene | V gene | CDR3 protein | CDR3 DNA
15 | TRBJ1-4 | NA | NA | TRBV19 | CASSSYSTGNEKLFF | TGTGCCAGTAGTTCCTACAGTACCGGGAATGAAAAACTGTTTTTT
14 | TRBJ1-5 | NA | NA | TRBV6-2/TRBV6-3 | CASSPGTLGQPQHF | TGTGCCAGCAGTCCCGGGACCTTAGGACAGCCCCAGCATTTT
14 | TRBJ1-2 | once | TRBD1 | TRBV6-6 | CASSNGQGNYGYTF | TGTGCCAGCAGTAACGGACAGGGGAACTATGGCTACACCTTC
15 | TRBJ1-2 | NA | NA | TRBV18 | CASSPQAAGELNYTF | TGTGCCAGCTCACCACAGGCGGCCGGGGAATTGAACTACACCTTC
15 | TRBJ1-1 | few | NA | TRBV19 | CASSIPDSRGTEAFF | TGTGCCAGTAGTATACCGGACTCCAGGGGCACTGAAGCTTTCTTT
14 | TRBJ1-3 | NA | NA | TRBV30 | CAWSVPRAGNTIYF | TGTGCCTGGAGTGTACCGAGGGCTGGAAACACCATATATTTT
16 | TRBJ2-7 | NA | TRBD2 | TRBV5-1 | CASSLASSGASYEQYF | TGCGCCAGCAGCTTGGCTTCTAGCGGGGCCTCCTACGAGCAGTACTTC
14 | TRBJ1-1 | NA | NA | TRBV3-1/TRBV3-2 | CASSQATGGTEAFF | TGTGCCAGCAGCCAAGCAACCGGGGGCACTGAAGCTTTCTTT
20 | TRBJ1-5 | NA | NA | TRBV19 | CASKALRTPGQPYSNQPQHF | TGTGCCAGTAAAGCCCTGCGAACCCCGGGACAACCTTATAGCAATCAGCCCCAGCATTTT
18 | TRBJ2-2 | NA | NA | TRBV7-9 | CASSLVSAYGTNTGELFF | TGTGCCAGCAGCTTAGTCAGTGCCTACGGCACGAACACCGGGGAGCTGTTTTTT
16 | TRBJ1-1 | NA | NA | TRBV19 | CASSSLDTFQNTEAFF | TGTGCCAGTAGTAGCCTTGACACGTTTCAGAACACTGAAGCTTTCTTT
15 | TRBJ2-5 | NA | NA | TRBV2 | CASSEGLSSRETQYF | TGTGCCAGCAGTGAGGGTTTGTCTAGCCGGGAGACCCAGTACTTC
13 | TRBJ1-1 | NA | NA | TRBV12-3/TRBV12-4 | CASRVRGNTEAFF | TGTGCCAGCAGGGTTAGGGGGAACACTGAAGCTTTCTTT
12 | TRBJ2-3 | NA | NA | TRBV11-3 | CASSFNRDTQYF | TGTGCCAGCAGCTTCAACAGGGATACGCAGTATTTT
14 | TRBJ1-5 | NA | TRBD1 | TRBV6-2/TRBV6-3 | CASSKQGAGQPQHF | TGTGCCAGCAGTAAACAGGGGGCAGGTCAGCCCCAGCATTTT
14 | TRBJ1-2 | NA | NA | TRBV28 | CASSLGRNLLSYTF | TGTGCCAGCAGTTTAGGCAGGAACCTTCTTAGCTACACCTTC
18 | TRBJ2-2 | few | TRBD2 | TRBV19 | CASSVRLAGGRTTGELFF | TGTGCCAGTAGTGTGAGACTAGCGGGGGGCCGTACCACCGGGGAGCTGTTTTTT
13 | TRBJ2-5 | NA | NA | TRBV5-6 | CASSTTGQETQYF | TGTGCCAGCAGCACCACAGGGCAGGAGACCCAGTACTTC
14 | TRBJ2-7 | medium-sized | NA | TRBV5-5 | CASSLVGGVDEQYF | TGTGCCAGCAGCTTGGTAGGAGGGGTCGACGAGCAGTACTTC
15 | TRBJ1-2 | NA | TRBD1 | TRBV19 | CASSLIPTGAWSYTF | TGTGCCAGTAGCCTGATCCCGACAGGGGCGTGGAGCTACACCTTC
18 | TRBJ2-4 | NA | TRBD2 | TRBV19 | CASSMPAGGPVAKNIQYF | TGTGCCAGTAGTATGCCAGCGGGGGGGCCGGTAGCCAAAAACATTCAGTACTTC
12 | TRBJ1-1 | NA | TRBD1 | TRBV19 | CASSSQGGEAFF | TGTGCCAGTAGTTCTCAGGGGGGTGAAGCTTTCTTT
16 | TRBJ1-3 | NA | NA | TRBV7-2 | CASSLGVGGFGNTIYF | TGTGCCAGCAGCTTAGGGGTAGGGGGGTTTGGAAACACCATATATTTT
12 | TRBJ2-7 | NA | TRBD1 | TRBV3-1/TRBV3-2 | CASSQGGDRPIF | TGTGCCAGCAGCCAAGGAGGGGACAGGCCCATCTTC
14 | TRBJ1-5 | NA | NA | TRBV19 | CASTETNSNQPQHF | TGTGCCAGTACCGAGACTAATAGCAATCAGCCCCAGCATTTT
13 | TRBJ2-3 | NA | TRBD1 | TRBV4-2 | CASSRGTGDTQYF | TGTGCCAGCAGCCGGGGGACAGGAGATACGCAGTATTTT
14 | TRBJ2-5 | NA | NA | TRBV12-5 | CASGLWQGMKTQYF | TGTGCTAGTGGTTTGTGGCAGGGGATGAAGACCCAGTACTTC
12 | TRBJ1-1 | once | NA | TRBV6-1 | CASSDRNTEAFF | TGTGCCAGCAGTGATAGGAACACTGAAGCTTTCTTT
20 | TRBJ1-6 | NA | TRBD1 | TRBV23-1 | CASSQSIRTGKGLYNSPLHF | TGCGCCAGCAGTCAATCGATCCGGACAGGAAAGGGGTTATATAATTCACCCCTCCACTTT
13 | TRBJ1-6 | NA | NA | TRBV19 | CASSKRDNSPLHF | TGTGCCAGTAGTAAACGGGATAATTCACCCCTCCACTTT
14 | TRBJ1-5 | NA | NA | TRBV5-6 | CASSVGGPGQPQHF | TGTGCCAGCAGCGTGGGGGGGCCGGGCCAGCCCCAGCATTTT
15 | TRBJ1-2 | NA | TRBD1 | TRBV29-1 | CSVAIGTGGLGGYTF | TGCAGCGTGGCCATCGGGACAGGGGGCCTCGGGGGCTACACCTTC
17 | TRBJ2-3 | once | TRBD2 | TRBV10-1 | CASSESRLAGATDTQYF | TGCGCCAGCAGTGAGTCTAGACTAGCGGGGGCCACAGATACGCAGTATTTT
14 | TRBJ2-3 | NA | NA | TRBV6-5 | CATGRGGGTDTQYF | TGTGCCACCGGTAGGGGTGGCGGCACAGATACGCAGTATTTT
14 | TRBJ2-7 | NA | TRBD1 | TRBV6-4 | CASSVGTGGYEQYF | TGTGCCAGCAGTGTCGGGACAGGGGGCTACGAGCAGTACTTC
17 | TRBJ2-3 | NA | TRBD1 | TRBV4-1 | CASSQTRLDRATDTQYF | TGCGCCAGCAGCCAAACCCGACTGGACAGGGCCACAGATACGCAGTATTTT
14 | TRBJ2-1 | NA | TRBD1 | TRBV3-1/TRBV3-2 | CASSPQGTTGEQFF | TGTGCCAGCAGCCCCCAGGGGACGACAGGGGAGCAGTTCTTC
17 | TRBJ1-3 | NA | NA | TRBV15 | CATSRGNNLRPGNTIYF | TGTGCCACCAGCAGAGGGAACAATCTTAGACCTGGAAACACCATATATTTT
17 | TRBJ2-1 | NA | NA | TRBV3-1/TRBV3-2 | CASSQDLRGLSYNEQFF | TGTGCCAGCAGCCAAGATCTGAGGGGCCTATCCTACAATGAGCAGTTCTTC
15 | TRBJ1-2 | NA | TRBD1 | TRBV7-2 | CASSLAGTANYGYTF | TGTGCCAGCAGCTTAGCGGGGACAGCTAACTATGGCTACACCTTC
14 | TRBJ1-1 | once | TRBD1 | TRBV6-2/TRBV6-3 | CASSPGGRGTEAFF | TGTGCCAGCAGCCCAGGGGGAAGAGGCACTGAAGCTTTCTTT
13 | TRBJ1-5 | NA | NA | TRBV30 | CAWTGQENQPQHF | TGTGCCTGGACGGGTCAGGAAAATCAGCCCCAGCATTTT
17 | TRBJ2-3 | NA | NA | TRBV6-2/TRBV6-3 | CASSYSLGGVGTDTQYF | TGTGCCAGCAGTTACTCTCTAGGCGGGGTCGGCACAGATACGCAGTATTTT
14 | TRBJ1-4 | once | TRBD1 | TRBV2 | CASRRTGQPEKLFF | TGTGCCAGCCGAAGGACAGGCCAACCAGAAAAACTGTTTTTT
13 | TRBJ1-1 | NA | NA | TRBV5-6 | CASSLREYTEAFF | TGTGCCAGCAGCTTGAGGGAGTACACTGAAGCTTTCTTT
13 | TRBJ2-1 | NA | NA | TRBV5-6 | CASSFSRGGEQFF | TGTGCCAGCAGCTTTTCCAGGGGAGGTGAGCAGTTCTTC
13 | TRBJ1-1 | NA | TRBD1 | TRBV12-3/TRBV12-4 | CAISGGMNTEAFF | TGTGCCATTTCAGGGGGGATGAACACTGAAGCTTTCTTT
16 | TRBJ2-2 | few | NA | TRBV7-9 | CASSSSSSPSTGELFF | TGTGCCAGCAGCTCTTCGTCCTCCCCGAGCACCGGGGAGCTGTTTTTT